Listed here are 8 T cell receptor beta chains from one sample, sequenced in a study of shared clonotypes between healthy human individuals. Data came from immunoSEQ multiplex PCR; TCRdb stores just in-frame clones and leaves some out. This table holds approximately 2,300,000 clones, approximately 90% found once. Sequenced input: naive CD4+ T cells from PBMCs. The subset: CD45RA+ positively selected. Source of these receptors: a man aged 18 to 29 in good health. Some clones in this sample may be carry-over from other donors' samples.

The chain recombines TRBV28 with TRBJ1-1, with a tentative D call TRBD1 (5 bases). V shed 5 bases and J shed 10 bases, with 14 bases lying between them. CDR1 MDHEN and CDR2 SYDVKM come from the germline V gene. The CDR3 has 12 residues. The CDR3 DNA follows: TGTGCCAGCAGTGACACAGGATCGGGAGCTTTCTTT. This sequence encodes CASSDTGSGAFF.

The chain links TRBV5-1 to TRBJ1-2, with D possibly being TRBD1 (6 bases). Germline lookup yields CDR1 SGHRS and CDR2 YFSETQ. The CDR3 spans 18 residues. Trimming took off 3 bases at V and 4 bases at J, with 25 bases between the two ends. The CDR3 DNA follows: TGCGCCAGCAGCTCGAAAATCGGTGAAATACAGGGCGCCTATGGCTACACCTTC. As protein: CASSSKIGEIQGAYGYTF.

The CDR3 loop reads CASSLGTTLGGELFF. The CDR3 coding sequence is TGCGCCAGCAGCTTGGGGACAACCCTAGGGGGGGAGCTGTTTTTT. The genes are TRBV5-1 and TRBJ2-2; a possible D gene is TRBD1 (5 bases). The CDR3 contains 15 residues. Germline V gives CDR1 SGHRS, CDR2 YFSETQ. The V and J ends lost 0 bases and 8 bases respectively, with 14 bases between them.

This sequence joins TRBV6-1 and TRBJ2-7; tentatively, D is TRBD1 or TRBD2 (5 bases each). This CDR3 comprises 15 residues. Trimming removed 0 bases at V and 7 bases at J, with 16 bases between. Germline V gives CDR1 MNHNS, CDR2 SASEGT. The CDR3 loop is CASSEASPGPGEQYF. The CDR3 nucleotides are TGTGCCAGCAGTGAAGCGTCACCGGGGCCGGGGGAGCAGTACTTC.

This clone was recorded once. The CDR3 reads CASSLRGGDITDTQYF. The CDR3, as DNA: TGTGCCAGCAGCCTCCGGGGGGGGGACATCACAGATACGCAGTATTTT. The rearrangement uses TRBV11-2 and TRBJ2-3; 8 bases are a match to TRBD2. J lost 2 bases, V lost 5 bases, and 9 bases had no gene match. This CDR3 is built from 16 residues. In germline, CDR1 is SGHAT, CDR2 FQNNGV.

This rearrangement joins TRBV11-1 to TRBJ2-1; 7 positions agree with TRBD1. CDR1 and CDR2 (germline): SGHAT, FQDESV (reference sequence). V was pared by 6 bases and J by 0 bases, with 2 bases of the junction left unmatched. The CDR3 runs 14 residues. In DNA, the CDR3 is TGTGCCAGCAGAGCAGGGGGCTCCTACAATGAGCAGTTCTTC. It encodes CASRAGGSYNEQFF.

This clone was recorded once. The identical CDR3 is also encoded by other nucleotide sequences in the sample. J is TRBJ1-2 and V is TRBV6-5; D ambiguous. V dropped 5 bases and J dropped 7 bases, with 8 bases sitting between them. Germline CDR1 is MNHEY and CDR2 is SVGAGI. The CDR3 covers 11 residues. The CDR3 is CASSSSGGYTF. The DNA of the CDR3 is TGTGCCAGCAGTAGCTCAGGTGGCTACACCTTC.

The chain carries TRBV11-2 and TRBJ2-5; unclear D gene. Trimming removed 1 base at V and 9 bases at J, with 12 bases between. Germline lookup yields CDR1 SGHAT and CDR2 FQNNGV. The CDR3 contains 13 residues. CDR3 protein: CASSLVADWAQYF. The DNA of the CDR3 is TGTGCCAGCAGCTTAGTCGCGGATTGGGCCCAGTACTTC.